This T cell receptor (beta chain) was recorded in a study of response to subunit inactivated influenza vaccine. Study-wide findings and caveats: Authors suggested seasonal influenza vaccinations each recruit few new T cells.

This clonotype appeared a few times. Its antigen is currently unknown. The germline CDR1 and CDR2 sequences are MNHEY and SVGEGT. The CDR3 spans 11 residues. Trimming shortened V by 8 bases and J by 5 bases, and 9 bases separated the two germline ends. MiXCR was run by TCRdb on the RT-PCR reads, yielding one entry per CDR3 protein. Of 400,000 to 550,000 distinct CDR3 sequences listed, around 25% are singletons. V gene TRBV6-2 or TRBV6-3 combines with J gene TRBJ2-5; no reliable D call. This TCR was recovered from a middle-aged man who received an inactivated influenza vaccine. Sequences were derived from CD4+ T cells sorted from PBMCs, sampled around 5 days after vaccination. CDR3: CASLIQETQYF. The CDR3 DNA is TGTGCCAGCCTTATACAGGAGACCCAGTACTTC.